Below, 14 T cell receptor beta chains from the same sample are listed, as sequenced in a study of blood T cell repertoires in COVID-19. Method: immunoSEQ multiplex PCR; TCRdb's copy keeps in-frame clones and lacks some. The sample shows about 400,000 clones, 86% of them seen only once. The specimen sequenced was peripheral blood. The receptor set was obtained from a woman between 55 and 75 years old with COVID-19, enrolled during active disease.

The chain joins TRBV6-5 to TRBJ1-2, with D tentatively TRBD1 (5 bases). CDR1 MNHEY and CDR2 SVGAGI come from the germline V gene. V lost 6 bases to trimming and J lost 0 bases, with 11 bases between them. CDR3 length equals 14 residues. CDR3 DNA: TGTGCCAGCAGCCTGGGGGGGGCTAACTATGGCTACACCTTC. Residues: CASSLGGANYGYTF.

The chain is built from TRBV15 and TRBJ2-1, with TRBD2 matching 7 bases. The CDR3 runs 13 residues. The V segment lost 5 bases and the J segment 6 bases; nucleotides outside the gene matches: 4. Germline CDR1 and CDR2: LNHNV and YYDKDF (reference sequence). CDR3 in amino acids: CATSRRGFNEQFF. CDR3 coding DNA: TGTGCCACCAGCCGGCGGGGGTTCAATGAGCAGTTCTTC.

The J gene is TRBJ1-1, the V gene TRBV5-1; no definite D call. The CDR3 length is 13 residues. CDR1 is SGHRS and CDR2 is YFSETQ in the germline V gene. Trimming stripped 1 base from V and 3 bases from J, with 7 bases between. The CDR3 DNA follows: TGCGCCAGCAGCTTGATGGCGGACACTGAAGCTTTCTTT. Amino acids: CASSLMADTEAFF. The entire variable domain, with the rest obtained from reference TRBV5-1 and TRBJ1-1, is as follows: KAGVTQTPRYLIKTRGQQVTLSCSPISGHRSVSWYQQTPGQGLQFLFEYFSETQRNKGNFPGRFSGRQFSNSRSEMNVSTLELGDSALYLCASSLMADTEAFFGQGTRLTVV.

V usage is TRBV9 and J usage is TRBJ2-1, with 8 bases that match TRBD2. V shed 3 bases, J shed 7 bases, and the junction held 9 bases outside the gene matches. The CDR3 extends over 15 amino acids. Germline CDR1 reads SGDLS; CDR2 reads YYNGEE. DNA for the CDR3: TGTGCCAGCAGCGACACCGGGACTAGACTAAATGAGCAGTTCTTC. As protein: CASSDTGTRLNEQFF.

This clone was picked up many times. The V call is TRBV19, the J call TRBJ1-5; the D gene is possibly TRBD1 (6 bases). The germline V gene has CDR1 LNHDA and CDR2 SQIVND (reference sequence). CDR3 length: 15 amino acids. Between the trimmed V and J ends, which lost 7 bases and 2 bases, there was a span of 15 bases. The CDR3 sequence is CASTSLQGGNQPQHF. The CDR3 DNA follows: TGTGCCAGTACCTCCCTACAGGGTGGCAATCAGCCCCAGCATTTT.

The chain carries TRBV29-1 and TRBJ1-1, with 7 bases identical to TRBD1. Germline trimming cut 7 bases from V and 7 bases from J; bases unmatched to any gene: 9. The CDR3 length is 12 residues. The germline CDR1 and CDR2 sequences are SQVTM and ANQGSEA. CDR3 nucleotides: TGCAGCGGGGGGAGGGGGCAAAATGAAGCTTTCTTT. This gives the protein CSGGRGQNEAFF.

The chain is built from TRBV5-1 and TRBJ2-2; TRBD1 matches at 7 bases. CDR1 SGHRS and CDR2 YFSETQ come from the germline V gene. The V gene end was trimmed by 4 bases and the J gene end by 2 bases; junction bases not matched to a gene: 8. This CDR3 is built from 16 residues. The CDR3 loop reads CASSATGTENTGELFF. In DNA, the CDR3 is TGCGCCAGCAGCGCCACCGGGACAGAAAACACCGGGGAGCTGTTTTTT. Based on the CDR3 plus reference TRBV5-1 and TRBJ2-2, the full variable domain is KAGVTQTPRYLIKTRGQQVTLSCSPISGHRSVSWYQQTPGQGLQFLFEYFSETQRNKGNFPGRFSGRQFSNSRSEMNVSTLELGDSALYLCASSATGTENTGELFFGEGSRLTVL.

V usage is TRBV7-2 and J usage is TRBJ2-3; D is perhaps TRBD2 (5 bases). The CDR3 runs to 14 residues. V was shortened by 6 bases and J by 0 bases, with 10 bases between the two germline ends. Per germline, CDR1 SGHTA and CDR2 FQGNSA. CDR3 nucleotide sequence: TGTGCCAGCAGTTTTCGGGGTAGCACAGATACGCAGTATTTT. This gives the protein CASSFRGSTDTQYF.

This clone showed up just a few times. This chain connects TRBV9 to TRBJ1-1; D is perhaps TRBD1 (5 bases). The CDR3 is 15 amino acids. V lost 4 bases to trimming and J lost 5 bases, with 18 bases between them. The V gene's germline CDR1 is SGDLS and CDR2 YYNGEE. CDR3 coding DNA: TGTGCCAGCAGCCCCCAGGTTCAGGGAGGGACTGAAGCTTTCTTT. It yields the protein CASSPQVQGGTEAFF.

J is TRBJ1-1 and V is TRBV4-2; 9 positions agree with TRBD1. Germline V gene lookup returns CDR1 LGHNA and CDR2 YNFKEQ. With V trimmed by 3 bases and J by 9 bases, 11 bases remained unmatched. This CDR3 has 15 residues. The CDR3 bases are TGTGCCAGCAGCCAGAACAGGGGGCGTGGGCCACAAGCTTTCTTT. The encoded protein is CASSQNRGRGPQAFF.

This chain connects TRBV19 to TRBJ1-4; D is ambiguous. Trimming removed 3 bases from V and 0 bases from J, with 17 bases in between. Germline lookup yields CDR1 LNHDA and CDR2 SQIVND (reference sequence). The CDR3 runs to 18 residues. The CDR3 loop reads CASSMQTPLRATNEKLFF. DNA for the CDR3: TGTGCCAGTAGTATGCAGACACCTCTACGTGCAACTAATGAAAAACTGTTTTTT.

The chain uses TRBV2 and TRBJ1-5; the D is unclear. The CDR3 totals 15 residues. The V gene's germline CDR1 is SNHLY and CDR2 FYNNEI. V was shortened by 5 bases and J by 0 bases, with 11 bases between the two germline ends. This chain's CDR3 is CASSTRANSNQPQHF. DNA of the CDR3: TGTGCCAGCAGTACGAGGGCAAATAGCAATCAGCCCCAGCATTTT.

The chain uses TRBV6-2 or TRBV6-3 and TRBJ2-3, with a weak D call TRBD1 (8 bases). The germline gives CDR1 MNHEY, CDR2 SVGEGT. V gave up 5 bases and J gave up 2 bases, with 17 bases separating them. The CDR3 length is 16 residues. The CDR3 nucleotides read TGTGCCAGCAGTCGCACAGGGGGGGGTTTCACAGATACGCAGTATTTT. It specifies CASSRTGGGFTDTQYF.

This clone came up a few times. The chain couples TRBV6-5 to TRBJ1-4; 11 bases are a match to TRBD1. This CDR3 spans 14 amino acids. With V trimmed by 7 bases and J by 8 bases, 6 bases remained unmatched. Germline values: CDR1 MNHEY, CDR2 SVGAGI. The CDR3 bases are TGTGCCAGCATGGGGACAGGGGGTGGGGAAAAACTGTTTTTT. Amino acids: CASMGTGGGEKLFF.